This TCR beta chain came from a study of control samples from healthy donors and cancer patients. Profiled with immunoSEQ multiplex PCR; TCRdb holds only in-frame clones, not every one. The profile covers around 180,000 clones, with approximately 92% appearing a single time and 2% to 2.5% taken by the ten largest. In germline, CDR1 is ENHRY, CDR2 SYGVKD. This CDR3 is 13 amino acids long. Trimming took off 8 bases at V and 2 bases at J, with 12 bases between the two ends. The chain uses TRBV10-3 and TRBJ1-2; D remains unclear. The clonotype was recovered from a woman aged 40 to 55 in good health. Sequencing was done on a sample of blood. This CDR3 reads CAISRPGNYGYTF. The CDR3 coding sequence is TGTGCCATCTCTAGACCGGGAAACTATGGCTACACCTTC.